Following are 23 T cell receptor beta chains from one sample sequenced in a study of shared clonotypes between healthy human individuals. TCRdb's copy holds only in-frame clones and misses some; the assay was immunoSEQ multiplex PCR. Of about 1 million clones listed, about 75% are singletons. Sequencing input: memory CD4+ T cells sorted from blood. The subset denotes: CD45RA-negative fraction. These receptors came from a man younger than 35 in good health.

V is TRBV12-5 and J is TRBJ2-7, with D hard to call. V was shortened by 9 bases and J by 3 bases, with 12 bases between the two germline ends. The germline V gene encodes CDR1 LGHNT and CDR2 FRNRAP. The CDR3 has 12 amino acids. Here the CDR3 DNA reads TGTGCTAGCCTTCGGTCGAGCTACGAGCAGTACTTC. Translation gives CASLRSSYEQYF.

The chain has TRBV28 and TRBJ2-3; D might be TRBD1 (5 bases). Trimming removed 6 bases from V and 2 bases from J, with 9 bases in between. The CDR3 contains 13 residues. Germline CDR1 MDHEN, CDR2 SYDVKM. The CDR3 bases are TGTGCCAGCAGCTCAGGGATCACAGATACGCAGTATTTT. Amino acid sequence: CASSSGITDTQYF.

V and J are TRBV7-2 and TRBJ2-1, with D perhaps matching TRBD2 (5 bases). Germline CDR1 reads SGHTA; CDR2 reads FQGNSA. The CDR3 is made up of 12 amino acids. The V gene lost 5 bases and the J gene lost 9 bases, with 11 bases spanning the gap. CDR3 residues: CASSPLRVEQFF. The CDR3 coding sequence is TGTGCCAGCAGCCCACTGAGGGTTGAGCAGTTCTTC.

This rearrangement joins TRBV2 to TRBJ2-1; 13 bases align to TRBD2. V shed 3 bases and J 9 bases; nucleotides not matched to a gene: 2. CDR1 and CDR2 from the germline V gene are SNHLY and FYNNEI. The CDR3 runs to 14 residues. CDR3 residues: CASSEGLAGFEQFF. DNA of the CDR3: TGTGCCAGCAGTGAGGGACTAGCGGGGTTTGAGCAGTTCTTC.

This chain uses TRBV6-1 with TRBJ2-2; D is perhaps TRBD1 (6 bases). V gave up 4 bases and J gave up 4 bases, with 16 bases separating them. Per the germline V gene, CDR1 is MNHNS and CDR2 is SASEGT. The CDR3 loop spans 16 amino acids. The DNA for the CDR3 is TGTGCCAGCAGTGCTAGGGGGTTGAGTCCCACCGGGGAGCTGTTTTTT. Its protein is CASSARGLSPTGELFF.

CDR3 bases: TGTGCCAGCTCACCTCAGAAAAATCAGCCCCAGCATTTT. Its protein is CASSPQKNQPQHF. V is TRBV18 and J is TRBJ1-5; D not certain. Germline V gene sequence: CDR1 KGHSH, CDR2 LQKENI. Trimming left V 3 bases short and J 4 bases short, with 7 bases between. The CDR3 contains 13 residues. The full variable domain, its missing parts supplied by reference TRBV18 and TRBJ1-5, is NAGVMQNPRHLVRRRGQEARLRCSPMKGHSHVYWYRQLPEEGLKFMVYLQKENIIDESGMPKERFSAEFPKEGPSILRIQQVVRGDSAAYFCASSPQKNQPQHFGDGTRLSIL.

V gene TRBV19 combines with J gene TRBJ1-6; D perhaps matches TRBD1 (5 bases). The CDR3 runs 16 residues. Deletions cut 4 bases from V and 6 bases from J, with 16 bases between. CDR1 LNHDA and CDR2 SQIVND come from the germline V gene (reference sequence). The CDR3 protein is CASSKILGTVNSPLHF. CDR3 coding DNA: TGTGCCAGTAGTAAGATCCTCGGGACGGTTAATTCACCCCTCCACTTT.

The chain is built from TRBV18 and TRBJ1-5, with TRBD1 matching 11 bases. The trim removed 3 bases at V and 5 bases at J, leaving 6 bases unmatched. The CDR3 spans 16 residues. Per the germline V gene, CDR1 is KGHSH and CDR2 is LQKENI. The CDR3 sequence is CASSPLGTGGYQPQHF. The CDR3, as DNA: TGTGCCAGCTCACCCCTCGGGACAGGGGGGTATCAGCCCCAGCATTTT. Full variable domain (outside the CDR3, taken from reference TRBV18 and TRBJ1-5): NAGVMQNPRHLVRRRGQEARLRCSPMKGHSHVYWYRQLPEEGLKFMVYLQKENIIDESGMPKERFSAEFPKEGPSILRIQQVVRGDSAAYFCASSPLGTGGYQPQHFGDGTRLSIL.

The chain recombines TRBV29-1 with TRBJ2-5; D ambiguous. The J call is in doubt because the DNA end fits TRBJ2-7 better. The CDR3 sequence is 11 residues long. Germline V gene data show CDR1 as SQVTM and CDR2 as ANQGSEA. CDR3 sequence (DNA): TGCAGCGCCATGATGGGGTACGAGCAGTACTTC. This translates into CSAMMGYEQYF.

This chain connects TRBV30 to TRBJ1-2, with 7 bases fitting TRBD1. The CDR3 consists of 14 residues. Germline CDR1 and CDR2: GTSNPN and SVGIG (reference sequence). The J segment lost 1 base and the V segment lost 4 bases, leaving 6 bases of the junction unmatched. CDR3 protein: CAWITRGVNYGYTF. The CDR3 DNA reads TGTGCCTGGATAACCAGGGGGGTTAACTATGGCTACACCTTC.

This clone came up a few times. V and J are TRBV28 and TRBJ1-5; 8 positions match TRBD1. The CDR3 extends over 14 amino acids. J gave up 7 bases and V 6 bases, and 8 bases lay outside the gene matches. In germline, CDR1 is MDHEN, CDR2 SYDVKM. The CDR3 region has the DNA TGTGCCAGCAGCCGGACAGGGCATGCCCAGCCCCAGCATTTT. As protein: CASSRTGHAQPQHF.

Concerning this clone itself: A much larger clone differs from this one at a single base, so this may be a read error. This chain links TRBV7-9 with TRBJ2-2; TRBD2 is a possible D gene (6 bases). The germline CDR1 and CDR2 sequences are SEHNR and FQNEAQ (reference sequence). This CDR3 has 14 amino acids. The CDR3 is CASGGLTNTGELLF. The CDR3, as DNA: TGTGCCAGCGGTGGACTAACGAACACCGGGGAGCTGCTTTTT. Supplemented by reference TRBV7-9 and TRBJ2-2, the full variable domain reads DTGVSQNPRHKITKRGQNVTFRCDPISEHNRLYWYRQTLGQGPEFLTYFQNEAQLEKSRLLSDRFSAERPKGSFSTLEIQRTEQGDSAMYLCASGGLTNTGELLFGEGSRLTVL.

This clone was counted at least ten times. The rearrangement joins TRBV15 to TRBJ1-5; possible D gene TRBD1, 6 bases. CDR1 is LNHNV, CDR2 YYDKDF, per germline (reference sequence). The CDR3 is made up of 12 amino acids. Trimming stripped 6 bases from V and 10 bases from J, with 13 bases between. CDR3 DNA sequence: TGTGCCACCAGTCGGGAGGGGGAACCCCAGCATTTT. It translates to CATSREGEPQHF.

This chain links TRBV5-1 with TRBJ1-5; the D gene is possibly TRBD1 (5 bases). Germline V CDR1 and CDR2: SGHRS, YFSETQ. This CDR3 comprises 15 residues. The ends were cut back, 3 bases at V and 3 bases at J, with 13 bases in the middle. The CDR3 is CASSSTDSFNQPQHF. The CDR3 DNA follows: TGCGCCAGCAGCTCTACTGACAGCTTCAATCAGCCCCAGCATTTT.

This clone appeared a few times. The chain combines TRBV2 with TRBJ1-3; D is uncertain. The CDR3 covers 14 residues. CDR1 and CDR2 (germline): SNHLY, FYNNEI. The ends were cut back, 3 bases at V and 4 bases at J, with 10 bases in the middle. CDR3 sequence reads: CASSDEAEGNTIYF. The CDR3 DNA sequence: TGTGCCAGCAGTGATGAGGCAGAAGGAAACACCATATATTTT.

The gene calls are TRBV30 and TRBJ2-2; no firm D call. Trimming took 3 bases from V and 4 from J, leaving 6 bases between them. Per germline, CDR1 GTSNPN and CDR2 SVGIG (reference sequence). The CDR3 runs 12 residues. CDR3 DNA sequence: TGTGCCTGGAGGTACAGCACCGGGGAGCTGTTTTTT. It yields the protein CAWRYSTGELFF.

The chain joins TRBV19 to TRBJ2-7, with D perhaps TRBD1 or TRBD2 (5 bases each). CDR1 and CDR2 from the germline V gene are LNHDA and SQIVND (reference sequence). V was trimmed by 3 bases and J by 0 bases, leaving 12 bases between them. The CDR3 extends over 15 amino acids. In nucleotides, the CDR3 is TGTGCCAGTAGTATGTCCGGGACCCTCTCCTACGAGCAGTACTTC. As protein: CASSMSGTLSYEQYF.

In DNA form, the CDR3 reads TGTGCCAGCAGCATCTCCGGACAGGGGGCCCAGAAGACCTTC. This sequence encodes CASSISGQGAQKTF. J is TRBJ1-2 and V is TRBV9, with 11 bases identical to TRBD1. The V gene end was trimmed by 4 bases and the J gene end by 14 bases; junction bases not matched to a gene: 13. There are 14 residues in the CDR3. Germline V gives CDR1 SGDLS, CDR2 YYNGEE.

The chain couples TRBV6-5 to TRBJ2-3, with 12 bases identical to TRBD2. With V trimmed by 4 bases and J by 6 bases, 2 bases remained unmatched. The germline CDR1 and CDR2 sequences are MNHEY and SVGAGI. The CDR3 is 14 amino acids. The CDR3 DNA reads as TGTGCCAGCAGTTTCACTAGCGGGAGGGATACGCAGTATTTT. Translating it yields CASSFTSGRDTQYF.

The rearrangement links TRBV27 to TRBJ1-3; D is uncertain. Germline V CDR1 and CDR2: MNHEY, SMNVEV (reference sequence). The CDR3 has 15 residues. The V gene lost 0 bases and the J gene lost 0 bases, with 6 bases spanning the gap. The CDR3 here is CASSLSQFSGNTIYF. CDR3 bases: TGTGCCAGCAGTTTATCCCAATTCTCTGGAAACACCATATATTTT.

The table lists this clone with a few counts. The V and J genes are TRBV7-9 and TRBJ1-2; D unclear. Germline V gene sequence: CDR1 SEHNR, CDR2 FQNEAQ (reference sequence). The CDR3 is 12 residues long. V gave up 4 bases and J gave up 4 bases, with 7 bases separating them. The CDR3 region is CASSSDSYGYTF. CDR3 sequence (DNA): TGTGCCAGCAGCTCGGATAGCTATGGCTACACCTTC.

The chain combines TRBV5-5 with TRBJ2-2; weak D call: TRBD2 (5 bases). Trimming pared 4 bases from V and 0 bases from J, leaving 13 bases between. The germline CDR1 and CDR2 sequences are SGHKS and YYEKEE (reference sequence). CDR3 size: 16 residues. The CDR3 region is CASSPVSGANTGELFF. CDR3 sequence (DNA): TGTGCCAGCAGCCCGGTAAGCGGCGCGAACACCGGGGAGCTGTTTTTT.

The chain couples TRBV2 to TRBJ2-2; a weak D match, TRBD1 (6 bases). Germline V gene sequence: CDR1 SNHLY, CDR2 FYNNEI. V was clipped by 3 bases and J by 6 bases, with 17 bases between them. The CDR3 is 16 amino acids. The CDR3 bases are TGTGCCAGCAGTGATTACAGGGTATTTGGCGCCGGGGAGCTGTTTTTT. It codes for CASSDYRVFGAGELFF. The full variable domain, with the rest looked up from reference TRBV2 and TRBJ2-2, is EPEVTQTPSHQVTQMGQEVILRCVPISNHLYFYWYRQILGQKVEFLVSFYNNEISEKSEIFDDQFSVERPDGSNFTLKIRSTKLEDSAMYFCASSDYRVFGAGELFFGEGSRLTVL.